This record looks at one T cell receptor (beta chain) sequence and its context. No antigen is known for it. This specimen comes from a study of vaccination and CD4 T cells after COVID-19. Study summary: Cellular stimulation was performed using overlapping spike peptides derived from SARS-CoV-2, HCoV-NL63, HCoV-OC43 and HCoV-229E.

Treatment here: approximately nine-day PBMC culture with coronavirus spike peptide pools or control peptides (ViraFEST assay). Wells that each held some 2 million PBMCs were cultured with roughly 9.8 IU/ml IL-2 and 10 ug/ml peptide pools. CDR1 and CDR2 from the germline V gene are DFQATT and SNEGSKA (reference sequence). The CDR3 consists of 16 residues. After removal of 1 base from V and 7 bases from J, the junction contained 11 bases not matched to a gene. An Oncomine TCR Beta short-read assay was used to sequence the DNA from cultured CD4+ T cells. Someone extracted genomic DNA from cultured CD4+ T cells. TCRdb analysed the PCR reads with MiXCR anew, one entry per CDR3 protein. The repertoire holds about 10,000 distinct CDR3 sequences, with roughly three fifths as singletons.

This rearrangement joins TRBV20-1 to TRBJ2-5; 11 bases line up with TRBD2. The source of this sequence is a human donor who had recovered from COVID-19. Source material: CD4+ T cells from blood, cultured in vitro. The CDR3 loop is CSARGGSGGALGTQYF. The CDR3 DNA reads as TGCAGTGCTAGAGGCGGTAGCGGGGGGGCCCTGGGGACCCAGTACTTC.